This TCR delta chain was sequenced during a study of gamma-delta T cells after stem cell transplantation. This clone was counted a few times. TCRdb's protein for this DNA is that of a much larger clone and differs from the translation at residue 4, likely a read error; the protein shown is the DNA translation. V lost 5 bases and J lost 0; bases outside the gene matches: 13. Germline V gene sequence: CDR1 GEAIGNYY, CDR2 EKD. The CDR3 extends over 18 amino acids. TCRdb ran CATT on the RT-PCR reads. Of 2,000 to 2,500 delta-chain clones in the sample, about 5% were seen once. This TCR was sampled from a human donor. It is not recorded whose cells these are; they may come from a transplant donor. The sequenced sample consisted of gamma-delta T cells. This chain uses TRDV2 with TRDJ1; 11 bases agree with TRDD3. This CDR3 is CACGTIALGDSYTDKLIF. The CDR3 DNA reads as TGTGCCTGTGGCACTATAGCACTGGGGGATAGCTACACCGATAAACTCATCTTT.